The rows below give T cell receptor beta chains drawn from one sample of a study of identical twins. TCRdb ran MiXCR on the 5' RACE reads and lists one entry per CDR3 protein. The table includes 300,000 to 400,000 distinct CDR3 sequences, 9% to 15% detected once. In addition, the sample was reused for a study of yellow fever vaccine responses in identical twins.

Sequenced: CD8+ T cells sorted from blood. Receptors originate from a young woman in good health. Both conserved end residues are part of each CDR3. Each record gives: V gene, J gene, CDR3 protein.

V gene: TRBV27
J gene: TRBJ2-1
CDR3 protein: CASSLWADNEQFF

V gene: TRBV3-1
J gene: TRBJ2-7
CDR3 protein: CASSQDSLRDEQYF

V gene: TRBV27
J gene: TRBJ1-5
CDR3 protein: CASSLVQGNQPQHF

V gene: TRBV4-2
J gene: TRBJ1-2
CDR3 protein: CASSQYSIYGYTF

V gene: TRBV6-2/TRBV6-3
J gene: TRBJ2-1
CDR3 protein: CASSYSRSNEQFF

V gene: TRBV4-1
J gene: TRBJ2-1
CDR3 protein: CASSQAWTGGYNEQFF

V gene: TRBV11-1
J gene: TRBJ2-1
CDR3 protein: CASSLDVGDSYTPRYNEQFF

V gene: TRBV10-3
J gene: TRBJ1-2
CDR3 protein: CAITENKNNYGYTF

V gene: TRBV20-1
J gene: TRBJ1-4
CDR3 protein: CSARVQGDTRPFGF

V gene: TRBV5-1
J gene: TRBJ2-7
CDR3 protein: CASSLFGGSYEQYF

V gene: TRBV11-3
J gene: TRBJ2-1
CDR3 protein: CASSSPRDSSYHNEQFF

V gene: TRBV7-2
J gene: TRBJ1-1
CDR3 protein: CASSPGATGVKNTEAFF

V gene: TRBV25-1
J gene: TRBJ1-1
CDR3 protein: CASSTWTGVTEAFF

V gene: TRBV24-1
J gene: TRBJ2-1
CDR3 protein: CATSAASGGPYNEQFF

V gene: TRBV2
J gene: TRBJ2-1
CDR3 protein: CASSDYYNEQFF

V gene: TRBV3-1
J gene: TRBJ2-1
CDR3 protein: CASSQWDLSYNEQFF

V gene: TRBV7-9
J gene: TRBJ1-3
CDR3 protein: CASSFTGSGASGNTIYF

V gene: TRBV28
J gene: TRBJ2-2
CDR3 protein: CASSLGRELFF

V gene: TRBV11-1
J gene: TRBJ2-3
CDR3 protein: CASSGQVTDTQYF

V gene: TRBV15
J gene: TRBJ1-6
CDR3 protein: CATSRDIGVVSPLHF

V gene: TRBV11-1
J gene: TRBJ2-5
CDR3 protein: CASSLATIGVKVLETQYF

V gene: TRBV29-1
J gene: TRBJ1-5
CDR3 protein: CSATGQDSNQPQHF

V gene: TRBV29-1
J gene: TRBJ2-2
CDR3 protein: CSVVPIGTNTGELFF

V gene: TRBV28
J gene: TRBJ1-2
CDR3 protein: CASSLTGQGAGYGYTF

V gene: TRBV12-3/TRBV12-4
J gene: TRBJ2-2
CDR3 protein: CASSPWDRDGTGELFF

V gene: TRBV12-3/TRBV12-4
J gene: TRBJ1-6
CDR3 protein: CASSLYSRGSPLHF

V gene: TRBV5-1
J gene: TRBJ2-2
CDR3 protein: CASTRSSGDLTGELFF

V gene: TRBV20-1
J gene: TRBJ1-2
CDR3 protein: CSARPRGLSYGYTF

V gene: TRBV7-9
J gene: TRBJ2-3
CDR3 protein: CASSFIRDHTDTQYF

V gene: TRBV9
J gene: TRBJ1-1
CDR3 protein: CASSGGGLDVGAFF

V gene: TRBV28
J gene: TRBJ2-7
CDR3 protein: CASSPWDNLRQYF

V gene: TRBV2
J gene: TRBJ1-5
CDR3 protein: CASKRRDNQPQHF

V gene: TRBV7-8
J gene: TRBJ2-1
CDR3 protein: CASSLGNSGSEFF

V gene: TRBV15
J gene: TRBJ1-2
CDR3 protein: CATTLGQGVYGYTF

V gene: TRBV6-5
J gene: TRBJ1-6
CDR3 protein: CASSYVQNSPLHF

V gene: TRBV7-2
J gene: TRBJ1-4
CDR3 protein: CASTLGQLNNEKLFF

V gene: TRBV10-3
J gene: TRBJ1-1
CDR3 protein: CATFGRDTEAFF

V gene: TRBV7-7
J gene: TRBJ2-1
CDR3 protein: CASSPAGGPNEQFF

V gene: TRBV6-1
J gene: TRBJ2-2
CDR3 protein: CASRARASPRGELFF

V gene: TRBV2
J gene: TRBJ2-7
CDR3 protein: CASSESAPGSAYEQYF

V gene: TRBV5-6
J gene: TRBJ2-3
CDR3 protein: CASSSPQGGHTQYF

V gene: TRBV6-5
J gene: TRBJ1-1
CDR3 protein: CASSYSTENTEAFF

V gene: TRBV5-1
J gene: TRBJ2-1
CDR3 protein: CASSSSGIEQFF

V gene: TRBV6-1
J gene: TRBJ2-5
CDR3 protein: CASSRRTYSQGTQYF

V gene: TRBV7-9
J gene: TRBJ2-5
CDR3 protein: CASSPVSRETQYF

V gene: TRBV7-9
J gene: TRBJ2-1
CDR3 protein: CASSLVGTGMNEQFF

V gene: TRBV11-2
J gene: TRBJ2-7
CDR3 protein: CASSLALGPSYEQYF

V gene: TRBV20-1
J gene: TRBJ2-1
CDR3 protein: CSAPALAGGYNEQFF

V gene: TRBV5-1
J gene: TRBJ1-2
CDR3 protein: CASSLDLFGGHYGYTF

V gene: TRBV28
J gene: TRBJ2-1
CDR3 protein: CASRLPGQSGSEQFF

V gene: TRBV27
J gene: TRBJ2-5
CDR3 protein: CASSFLGGGTEETQYF

V gene: TRBV7-6
J gene: TRBJ1-3
CDR3 protein: CASSLGSGSGNTIYF

V gene: TRBV20-1
J gene: TRBJ2-5
CDR3 protein: CSATRRVAGGQETQYF

V gene: TRBV21-1
J gene: TRBJ1-1
CDR3 protein: CASSKARTGLSTEAFF